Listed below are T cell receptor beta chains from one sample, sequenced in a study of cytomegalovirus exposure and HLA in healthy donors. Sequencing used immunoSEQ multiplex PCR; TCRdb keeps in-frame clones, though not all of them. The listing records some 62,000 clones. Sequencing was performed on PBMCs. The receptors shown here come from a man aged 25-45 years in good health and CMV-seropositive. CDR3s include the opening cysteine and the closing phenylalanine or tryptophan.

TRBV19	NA	CASSSGQGYEQYF
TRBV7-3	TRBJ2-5	CASSLKRSSGRRETQYF
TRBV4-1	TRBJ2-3	CASSQEPGLATDTQYF
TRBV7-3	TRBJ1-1	CASSLGPQNEAFF
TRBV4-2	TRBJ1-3	CASSQEETGGNTIYF
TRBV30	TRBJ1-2	CAWSVGTGEGYTF
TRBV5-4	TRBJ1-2	CASSLQGTGSYGYTF
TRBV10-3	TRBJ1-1	CAISAQGVYTEAFF
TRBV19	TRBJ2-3	CASSTIAGGLDTQYF
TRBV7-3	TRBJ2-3	CASSSGGSGGDTQYF
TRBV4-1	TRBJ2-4	CASSQAQGSVDIQYF
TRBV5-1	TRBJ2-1	CASSFQREPDNEQFF
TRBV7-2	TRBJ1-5	CASSPSDRDYSQPQHF
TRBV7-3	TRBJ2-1	CASSSTSGMYNEQFF
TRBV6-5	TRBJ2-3	CASSLDTGGIGDTQYF
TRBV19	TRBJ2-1	CASRNSGTSSEQFF
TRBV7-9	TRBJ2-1	CASSTPPGAPDNEQFF
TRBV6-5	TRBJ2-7	CASSWVRAGAYEQYF
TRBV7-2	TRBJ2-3	CASSLDRDTQYF
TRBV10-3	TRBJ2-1	CAISAGTSGFLDNEQFF
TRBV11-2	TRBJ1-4	CASSLESRGNEKLFF
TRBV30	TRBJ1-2	CARKTGGVGYGYTF
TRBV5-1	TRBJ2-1	CATRLAGLPDNEQFF
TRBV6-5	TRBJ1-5	CASSREGIQPQHF
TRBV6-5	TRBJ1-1	CASSPTTGGGTEAFF
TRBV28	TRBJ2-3	CASSTHIAGSADKQYF
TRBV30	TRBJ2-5	CAWSISGSYATQYF
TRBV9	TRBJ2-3	CASSVTLAGGSQYF
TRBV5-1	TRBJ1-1	CPSSLLQGNTEAFF
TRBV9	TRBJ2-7	CASSVRDNYEQYF
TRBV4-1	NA	CASSQGLGQGAGEQYF
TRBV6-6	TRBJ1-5	CASSYSRDNSNQPQHF
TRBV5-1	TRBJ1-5	CASSWGGTGNQPQHF
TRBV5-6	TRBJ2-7	CASSLGRTGGTYEQYF
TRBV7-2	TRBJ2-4	CASSLVAGTSGVGIQYF
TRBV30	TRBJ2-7	CAWSLGTATYEQYF
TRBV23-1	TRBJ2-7	CASSQLRQCEQYF
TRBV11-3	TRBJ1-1	CASNGQNTYEAFF
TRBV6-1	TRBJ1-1	CASSEGTGGTEAFF
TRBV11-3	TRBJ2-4	CASSLGERSGATKNIQYF
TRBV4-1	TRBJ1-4	CASSQDRRFDEKLFF
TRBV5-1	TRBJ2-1	CASSLGESSYNEQFF